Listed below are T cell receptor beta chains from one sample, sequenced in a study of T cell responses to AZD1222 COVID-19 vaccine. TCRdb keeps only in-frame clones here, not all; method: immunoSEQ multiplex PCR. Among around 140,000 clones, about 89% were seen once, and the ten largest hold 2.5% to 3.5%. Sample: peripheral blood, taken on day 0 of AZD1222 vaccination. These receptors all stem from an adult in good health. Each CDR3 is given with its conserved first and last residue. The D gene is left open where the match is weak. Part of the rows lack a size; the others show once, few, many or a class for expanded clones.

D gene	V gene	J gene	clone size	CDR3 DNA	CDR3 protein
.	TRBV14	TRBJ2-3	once	TGTGCCAGCAGCCAAGAAGGACTTCTTCTCACTAGCACAGATACGCAGTATTTT	CASSQEGLLLTSTDTQYF
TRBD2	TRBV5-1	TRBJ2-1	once	TGCGCCAGCAGCTTATTGGCTAGCGGGGGCGATGAGCAGTTCTTC	CASSLLASGGDEQFF
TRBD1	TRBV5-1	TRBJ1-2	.	TGCGCCAGCAGCTTGGCCGGGACCGGGACAGGAGAATACACCTTC	CASSLAGTGTGEYTF
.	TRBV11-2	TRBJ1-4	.	TGTGCCAGCAGCTTAGAGGTTATAGTAGGGGAAAAACTGTTTTTT	CASSLEVIVGEKLFF
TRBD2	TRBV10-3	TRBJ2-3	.	TGTGCCATCAGTGCCCTACTAGCGGGGGGGACAGATACGCAGTATTTT	CAISALLAGGTDTQYF
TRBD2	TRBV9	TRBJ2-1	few	TGTGCCAGCAGCCTTGGCGGGGGGGCCTACAATGAGCAGTTCTTC	CASSLGGGAYNEQFF
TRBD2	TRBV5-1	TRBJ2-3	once	TGCGCCAGCAGCGTCGGACTAGCGGCTAACACAGATACGCAGTATTTT	CASSVGLAANTDTQYF
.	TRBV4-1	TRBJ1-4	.	TGCGCCAGCAGCCGAGGGACGGGGGAAAAACTGTTTTTT	CASSRGTGEKLFF
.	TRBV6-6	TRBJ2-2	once	TGTGCCAGCGGGTTCGAGTTGGGTGGCGGGGAGCTGTTTTTT	CASGFELGGGELFF
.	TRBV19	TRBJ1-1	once	TGTGCCAGTAGGGATCAGCAGGGGCCGGGGGCTGAAGCTTTCTTT	CASRDQQGPGAEAFF
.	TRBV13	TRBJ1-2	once	TGTGCCAGCAGCTTAAAGGGGGTATCCTATGGCTACACCTTC	CASSLKGVSYGYTF
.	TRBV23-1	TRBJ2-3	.	TGCGCCAGCGGGTACATAGGCTATACGCAGTATTTT	CASGYIGYTQYF
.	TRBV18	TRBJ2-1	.	TGTGCCAGCTCACCGGGATTAGAGGATGAGCAGTTCTTC	CASSPGLEDEQFF
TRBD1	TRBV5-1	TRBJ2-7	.	TGCGCCAGCAGGTTGGACAGGGCCTCCTACGAGCAGTACTTC	CASRLDRASYEQYF
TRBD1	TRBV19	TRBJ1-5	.	TGTGCCAGTAGTGGGACAGACTCCCTTAGCAATCAGCCCCAGCATTTT	CASSGTDSLSNQPQHF
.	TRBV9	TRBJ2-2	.	TGTGCCAGCAGCTCCAACACCGGGGAGCTGTTTTTT	CASSSNTGELFF
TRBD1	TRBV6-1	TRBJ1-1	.	TGTGCCAGCAGTGAAGCGGTACAGGGGGCCGAAGCTTTCTTT	CASSEAVQGAEAFF
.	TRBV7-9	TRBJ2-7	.	TGTGCCAGCAGTAGGCCCTACGGCCACGAGCAGTACTTC	CASSRPYGHEQYF
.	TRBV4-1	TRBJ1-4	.	TGCGCCAGCAGCCAAGGGCGCGGGTTGGCAACTAATGAAAAACTGTTTTTT	CASSQGRGLATNEKLFF
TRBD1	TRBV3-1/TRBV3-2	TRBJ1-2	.	TGTGCCAGCAGCCAAGGGACAGGGAAGTATGGCTACACCTTC	CASSQGTGKYGYTF
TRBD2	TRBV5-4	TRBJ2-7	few	TGTGCCAGCAGACAGGGACTAGCGGGAGGCCTCTACGAGCAGTACTTC	CASRQGLAGGLYEQYF
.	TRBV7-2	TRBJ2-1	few	TGTGCCAGCAGCTTCAGCAGGGTCAATGAGCAGTTCTTC	CASSFSRVNEQFF
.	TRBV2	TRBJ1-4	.	TGTGCCAGCAGTGGATCAGGGCGTGAAAAACTGTTTTTT	CASSGSGREKLFF
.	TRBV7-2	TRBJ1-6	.	TGTGCCAGCAGCCTCCGGACCCTGTCCTATAATTCACCCCTCCACTTT	CASSLRTLSYNSPLHF
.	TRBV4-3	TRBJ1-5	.	TGCGCCAGCAGCCAAGATATGGGCCAGCCCCAGCATTTT	CASSQDMGQPQHF
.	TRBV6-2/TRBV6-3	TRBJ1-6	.	TGTGCCAGCAGTTCTAGACAAGGCAATTCACCCCTCCACTTT	CASSSRQGNSPLHF
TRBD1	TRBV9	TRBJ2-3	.	TGTGCCAGCAGCGTAGGGGGGACAGGGCTTCGGGGTGCGCAGTATTTT	CASSVGGTGLRGAQYF
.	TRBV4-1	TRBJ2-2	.	TGCGCCAGCAGCCAAGATTCGGGGACCCTCACCGGGGAGCTGTTTTTT	CASSQDSGTLTGELFF
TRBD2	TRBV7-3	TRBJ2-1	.	TGTGCCAGCAGCTTCTCGGGACTACCCAATGAGCAGTTCTTC	CASSFSGLPNEQFF
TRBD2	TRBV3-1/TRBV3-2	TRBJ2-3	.	TGTGCCAGCAGCCCCGGGACTAGCACTACTAGCACAGATACGCAGTATTTT	CASSPGTSTTSTDTQYF
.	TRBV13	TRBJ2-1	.	TGTGCCAGCAGCCCTCGGGCGGAGGTAGAGCAGTTCTTC	CASSPRAEVEQFF
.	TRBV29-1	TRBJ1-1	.	TGCAGCGTTGACTACACTGAAGCTTTCTTT	CSVDYTEAFF
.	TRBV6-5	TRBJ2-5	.	TGTGCCAGCAGTTGGAAGCAAGTTGAGACCCAGTACTTC	CASSWKQVETQYF
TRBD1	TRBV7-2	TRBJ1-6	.	TGTGCCAGCAGCTCACAGGCACAGGGGGCAGCTTCACCCCTCCACTTT	CASSSQAQGAASPLHF
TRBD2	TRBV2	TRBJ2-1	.	TGTGCCAGCAGTGCCCTTGCGGGGGGAGGCGATGAGCAGTTCTTC	CASSALAGGGDEQFF
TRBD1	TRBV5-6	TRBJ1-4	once	TGTGCCAGCAGCCCCGGGACAGAGAATGAAAAACTGTTTTTT	CASSPGTENEKLFF
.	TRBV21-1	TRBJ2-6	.	TGTGCCAGCAGGTCCGGCGCATTAAGGGCCAACGTCCTGACTTTC	CASRSGALRANVLTF
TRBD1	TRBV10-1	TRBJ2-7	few	TGCGCCAGCAGGACAGGGTCCCACGAGCAGTACTTC	CASRTGSHEQYF
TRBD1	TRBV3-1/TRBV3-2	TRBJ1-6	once	TGTGCCAGCAGCCAACAGGGGGGGAATTCACCCCTCCACTTT	CASSQQGGNSPLHF
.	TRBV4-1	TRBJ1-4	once	TGCGCCAGCAGCCAAGTCACGGCAACTAATGAAAAACTGTTTTTT	CASSQVTATNEKLFF
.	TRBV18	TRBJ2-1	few	TGTGCCAGCTCACCACGGGGGGGGCAGTATGGTGAGCAGTTCTTC	CASSPRGGQYGEQFF